This TCR beta chain was sequenced in a study of cytomegalovirus exposure and HLA in healthy donors. Notes on the study in general: Among TCR beta chains, those listed as cytomegalovirus-associated numbered approximately 150. In a later analysis, an Asian-associated ancestry cluster reportedly showed fewer N-insertions than the 666-donor mean.

The table lists this clone with a count of one. Antigen: not known. Trimming took off 5 bases at V and 4 bases at J, with 14 bases between the two ends. The V gene's germline CDR1 is MDHEN and CDR2 SYDVKM. The CDR3 is 15 residues long. The primer mix had 60 Vbeta and 13 Jbeta primers. This table comes from immunoSEQ multiplex PCR, and its TCRdb copy is limited to in-frame clones, with some not included. Among some 180,000 clones, 75% to 80% were seen once, and the ten largest hold less than 3.5%. This clonotype was sampled from a female donor in good health and CMV-seronegative. The chain carries TRBV28 and TRBJ2-2; D is unresolved. The material sequenced was PBMCs. The CDR3: CASSLTVLGTGELFF. CDR3 nucleotide sequence: TGTGCCAGCAGTCTTACAGTTCTGGGCACCGGGGAGCTGTTTTTT.